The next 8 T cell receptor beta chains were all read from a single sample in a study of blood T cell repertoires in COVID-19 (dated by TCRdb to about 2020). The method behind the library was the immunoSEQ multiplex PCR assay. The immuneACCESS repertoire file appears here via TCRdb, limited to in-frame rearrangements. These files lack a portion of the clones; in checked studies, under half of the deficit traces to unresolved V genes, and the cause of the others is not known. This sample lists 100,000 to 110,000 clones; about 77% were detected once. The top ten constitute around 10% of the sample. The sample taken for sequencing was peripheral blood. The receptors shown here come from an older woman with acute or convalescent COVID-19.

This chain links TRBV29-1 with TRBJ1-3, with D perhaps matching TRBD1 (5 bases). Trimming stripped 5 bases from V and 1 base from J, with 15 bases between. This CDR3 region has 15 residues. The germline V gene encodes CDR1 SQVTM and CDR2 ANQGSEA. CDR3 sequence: CSVLGGGTSGNTIYF. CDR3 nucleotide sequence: TGCAGCGTTCTGGGGGGAGGAACTTCTGGAAACACCATATATTTT.

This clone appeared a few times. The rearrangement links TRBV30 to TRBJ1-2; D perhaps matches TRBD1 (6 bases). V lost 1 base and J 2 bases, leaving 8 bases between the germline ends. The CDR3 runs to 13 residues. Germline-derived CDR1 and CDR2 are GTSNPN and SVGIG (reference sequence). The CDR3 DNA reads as TGTGCCTGGAGTGAGAGGGGGAACTATGGCTACACCTTC. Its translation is CAWSERGNYGYTF.

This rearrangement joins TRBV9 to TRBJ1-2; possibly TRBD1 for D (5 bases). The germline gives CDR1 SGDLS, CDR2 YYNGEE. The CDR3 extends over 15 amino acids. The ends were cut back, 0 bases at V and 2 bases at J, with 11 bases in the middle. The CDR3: CASSVGQGRNYGYTF. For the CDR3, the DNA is TGTGCCAGCAGCGTAGGCCAGGGTAGAAACTATGGCTACACCTTC. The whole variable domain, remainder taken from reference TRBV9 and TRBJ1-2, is DSGVTQTPKHLITATGQRVTLRCSPRSGDLSVYWYQQSLDQGLQFLIQYYNGEERAKGNILERFSAQQFPDLHSELNLSSLELGDSALYFCASSVGQGRNYGYTFGSGTRLTVV.

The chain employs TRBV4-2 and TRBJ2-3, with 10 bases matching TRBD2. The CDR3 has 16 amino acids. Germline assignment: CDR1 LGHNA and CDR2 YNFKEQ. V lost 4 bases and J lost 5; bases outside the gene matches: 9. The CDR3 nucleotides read TGTGCCAGCAGCCCCGGGAGCGGGGGGGGAAGAGATACGCAGTATTTT. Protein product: CASSPGSGGGRDTQYF.

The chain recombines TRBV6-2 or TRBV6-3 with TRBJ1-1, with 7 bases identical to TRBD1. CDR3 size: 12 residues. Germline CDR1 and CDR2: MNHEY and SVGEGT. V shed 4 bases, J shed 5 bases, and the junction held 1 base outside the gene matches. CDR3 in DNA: TGTGCCAGCAGTTCAGGGGGAACTGAAGCTTTCTTT. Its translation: CASSSGGTEAFF.

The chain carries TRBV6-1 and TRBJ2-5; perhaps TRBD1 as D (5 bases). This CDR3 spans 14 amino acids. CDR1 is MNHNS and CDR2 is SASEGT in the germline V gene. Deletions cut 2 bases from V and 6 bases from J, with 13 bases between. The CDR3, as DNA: TGTGCCAGCAGTGAATACGCAGGGCGTCAGACCCAGTACTTC. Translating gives CASSEYAGRQTQYF.

CDR3 coding DNA: TGTGCCAGCAGCTTAGACAGGGCTGGCACCGGGGAGCTGTTTTTT. It encodes CASSLDRAGTGELFF. The chain carries TRBV7-9 and TRBJ2-2; D may be TRBD1 (6 bases). Trimming removed 1 base from V and 4 bases from J, with 10 bases in between. The CDR3 length is 15 residues. Germline V lookup: CDR1 SEHNR, CDR2 FQNEAQ (reference sequence).

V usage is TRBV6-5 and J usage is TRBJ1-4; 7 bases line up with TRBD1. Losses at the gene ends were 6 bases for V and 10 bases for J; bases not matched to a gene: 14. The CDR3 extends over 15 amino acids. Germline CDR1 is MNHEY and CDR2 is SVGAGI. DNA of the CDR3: TGTGCCAGCAGGGCCCCGGGACAGCCTGGGGGAAAACTGTTTTTT. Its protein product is CASRAPGQPGGKLFF.